This entry concerns a single T cell receptor beta chain. The cohort comprised adults aged about 18 to 89 years residing in around 25 US areas. Symptom resolution, clearance, or two negative PCRs marked donors in Cohort 3 as recovered. The CDR3 covers 13 residues. Germline loops: CDR1 SEHNR, CDR2 FQNEAQ (reference sequence). Losses at the gene ends were 4 bases for V and 4 bases for J; bases not matched to a gene: 3. Repertoires were generated with immunoSEQ multiplex PCR, while TCRdb's copy carries only in-frame clones and drops some. The table includes 180,000 or so clones, around 80% detected once. This specimen belongs to a study of blood T cell repertoires in COVID-19. Across the study: PBMCs, B-cell-depleted T cells, or T cells were the source of the cDNA or gDNA that made up the material.

Sequencing was carried out using PBMCs or T cells enriched from blood (not recorded which). This sequence joins TRBV7-9 and TRBJ1-1; 7 nucleotides line up with TRBD1. The sequence came from a man in his forties or fifties who had recovered from COVID-19. The CDR3, as DNA: TGTGCCAGCAGCTCCCAGGGGGTCACTGAAGCTTTCTTT. Translating it yields CASSSQGVTEAFF.